This T cell receptor (beta chain) came from a study of identical twins. Points from the study as a whole: Abundant beta clonotypes from cord blood had fewer insertions, unlike memory repertoires, which showed none.

A universal primer binding site was introduced by template switching. The final cDNA contained unique molecular identifiers. TCRdb passed the 5' RACE reads through MiXCR, listing each CDR3 protein once. In the table there are 750,000 to 950,000 distinct CDR3 sequences, approximately 13% of which are singletons. The table lists this clonotype with a few counts. What it binds is not known. The CDR3 sequence is 12 residues long. The ends were cut back, 4 bases at V and 9 bases at J, with 10 bases in the middle. CDR1 is PRHDT and CDR2 is FYEKMQ in the germline V gene (reference sequence). These data were also filed under a second study, of yellow fever vaccine responses in identical twins.

The sequenced material came from PBMCs. J is TRBJ2-1 and V is TRBV13; D is unresolved. This TCR was recovered from a woman aged 18-29 years in good health. CDR3 sequence reads: CASSSTTGEQFF. As DNA, the CDR3 is TGTGCCAGCAGCTCGACGACGGGTGAGCAGTTCTTC.